Given below is one TCR beta chain in context. Its matching antigen is unknown. Libraries were prepared by immunoSEQ multiplex PCR; TCRdb keeps only in-frame clonotypes and omits some of them. Among 90,000 to 130,000 clones listed, roughly 89% were seen once. This entry belongs to a study of OX40 agonist ivuxolimab in advanced cancers. The wider study: At 0.01 to 10 mg/kg, ivuxolimab was administered intravenously to patients every 2 weeks. Therapy given before enrollment (anti-PD-1, anti-PD-L1 or anti-CTLA-4) was allowed, and 40% to 45% had some. The study enrolled dose-escalation patients with hepatocellular carcinoma, melanoma, renal cell or head and neck cancer. Study-wide results and caveats: At doses 0.1 to 3.0 mg/kg, CD4+ and CD8+ clones expanded.

Trimming removed 4 bases from V and 0 bases from J, with 4 bases in between. The CDR3 length is 14 residues. Germline V gives CDR1 SGHDN, CDR2 FVKESK. This clonotype originated in an adult with an advanced solid tumor such as melanoma, head and neck, liver or kidney cancer. The J gene is TRBJ2-6, the V gene TRBV14; D is undetermined. The material sequenced was CD4+ or CD8+ T cells sorted from blood, taken in a trial of the OX40 agonist ivuxolimab. CDR3 in amino acids: CASSPSSGANVLTF. The CDR3 DNA is TGTGCCAGCAGCCCGTCCTCTGGGGCCAACGTCCTGACTTTC.